This TCR beta chain came from a study of blood T cell repertoires in COVID-19. Across the study: PBMCs, B-cell-depleted T cells, or T cells provided the cDNA or gDNA that made up the material.

The CDR3 is 15 residues long. V was clipped by 2 bases and J by 6 bases; unmatched bases: 8. CDR1 is WNHNN and CDR2 is SYGVQD in the germline V gene (reference sequence). Study processing details: Amplification of reference gene primers provided the estimated nucleated cell counts. The method was immunoSEQ multiplex PCR; TCRdb's version includes in-frame clones alone and lacks a portion of them. For V, J and clone size, that table is used; D and trimming come from the DNA. The data hold some 69,000 clones, with about 91% observed a single time. This clone was detected once. The source is a woman in her 50s with active COVID-19. Sequencing used peripheral blood. This rearrangement joins TRBV10-1 to TRBJ2-7, with TRBD2 identical over 9 bases. CDR3 nucleotide sequence: TGCGCCAGCAGTGAGATGGCTAGCGGGATCGGCGAGCAGTACTTC. This translates into CASSEMASGIGEQYF.